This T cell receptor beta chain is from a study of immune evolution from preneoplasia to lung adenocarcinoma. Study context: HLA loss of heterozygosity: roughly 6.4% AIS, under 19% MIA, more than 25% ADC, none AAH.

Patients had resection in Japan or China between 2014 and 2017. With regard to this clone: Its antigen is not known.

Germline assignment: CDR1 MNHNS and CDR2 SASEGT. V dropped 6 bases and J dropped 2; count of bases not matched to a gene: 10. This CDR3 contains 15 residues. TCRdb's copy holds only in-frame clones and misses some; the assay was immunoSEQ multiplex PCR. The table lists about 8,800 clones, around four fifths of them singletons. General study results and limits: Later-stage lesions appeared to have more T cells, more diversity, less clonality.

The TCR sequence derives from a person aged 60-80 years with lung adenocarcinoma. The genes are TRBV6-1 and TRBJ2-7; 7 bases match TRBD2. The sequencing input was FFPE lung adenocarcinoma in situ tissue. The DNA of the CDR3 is TGTGCCAGCAGGTTTCCGGGAGGCAGAGCCTACGAGCAGTACTTC. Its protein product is CASRFPGGRAYEQYF.